One sample yielded the 31 T cell receptor beta chains listed below, sequenced in a study of CD8 T cells in Susac syndrome. Random hexamers served to reverse transcribe roughly 0.5 to 1 ug RNA. TCRdb re-called the immunoSEQ multiplex PCR reads with MiXCR, one entry per CDR3 protein. The data contain roughly 180,000 distinct CDR3 sequences, around 96% of them singletons. The sequenced material came from CD4+ T cells from PBMCs. These receptors were obtained from a human donor in good health.

This chain links TRBV24-1 with TRBJ2-1, with D perhaps TRBD1 (6 bases). V was shortened by 0 bases and J by 5 bases, with 7 bases between the two germline ends. Germline CDR1 and CDR2: KGHDR and SFDVKD. This CDR3 spans 14 amino acids. For the CDR3, the DNA is TGTGCCACCAGTGATTTGTACAGGGACAATGAGCAGTTCTTC. This encodes CATSDLYRDNEQFF.

The J gene is TRBJ1-5, the V gene TRBV28, with D hard to call. The V and J ends lost 5 bases and 4 bases respectively, with 18 bases between them. Germline loops: CDR1 MDHEN, CDR2 SYDVKM. This CDR3 spans 16 amino acids. CDR3 in amino acids: CASSLRNQKRNQPQHF. In nucleotides, the CDR3 is TGTGCCAGCAGTCTACGGAACCAGAAAAGAAATCAGCCCCAGCATTTT.

V and J are TRBV29-1 and TRBJ2-1; weak D call: TRBD2 (5 bases). Germline CDR1 reads SQVTM; CDR2 reads ANQGSEA. Deletions cut 4 bases from V and 2 bases from J, with 9 bases between. The CDR3 covers 13 residues. CDR3 nucleotides: TGCAGCGTTGGGCTAGCTCCCTACAATGAGCAGTTCTTC. Translation gives CSVGLAPYNEQFF.

The V call is TRBV2, the J call TRBJ1-1; no firm D call. Per germline, CDR1 SNHLY and CDR2 FYNNEI. The CDR3 is 11 amino acids. V was trimmed by 5 bases and J by 10 bases, leaving 11 bases between them. CDR3 bases: TGTGCCAGCAGTCCTTCCCTCGGAGCTTTCTTT. Its protein is CASSPSLGAFF.

The rearrangement links TRBV20-1 to TRBJ2-3; 10 bases fit TRBD2. CDR3 length: 14 residues. J gave up 5 bases and V 7 bases, and 9 bases lay outside the gene matches. Germline assignment: CDR1 DFQATT and CDR2 SNEGSKA (reference sequence). CDR3 nucleotides: TGCAGTGACTCAGCGGGAGGGCAAGGAGATACGCAGTATTTT. Translated, it gives CSDSAGGQGDTQYF.

The rearrangement links TRBV3-1 to TRBJ2-7, with D perhaps given as TRBD1 or TRBD2 (6 bases each). Germline lookup yields CDR1 LGHDT and CDR2 YNNKEL (reference sequence). CDR3 length: 16 amino acids. V gave up 1 base and J gave up 2 bases, with 15 bases separating them. In DNA, the CDR3 is TGTGCCAGCAGCCAAGGTCCCGGGGGCAACCCCTACGAGCAGTACTTC. Translation: CASSQGPGGNPYEQYF.

V gene TRBV28 combines with J gene TRBJ2-2; 14 nucleotides agree with TRBD2. From germline, CDR1 is MDHEN and CDR2 SYDVKM. This CDR3 has 16 amino acids. V dropped 10 bases and J dropped 7; count of bases not matched to a gene: 11. The CDR3 loop is CATPGTSGSQGGELFF. DNA for the CDR3: TGTGCCACTCCAGGGACTAGCGGGAGCCAGGGCGGGGAGCTGTTTTTT.

This sequence joins TRBV29-1 and TRBJ2-7, with TRBD1 matching 8 bases. The V gene end was trimmed by 4 bases and the J gene end by 3 bases; junction bases not matched to a gene: 11. In germline, CDR1 is SQVTM, CDR2 ANQGSEA. The CDR3 has 15 residues. CDR3 loop: CSVAETGAVFYEQYF. DNA for the CDR3: TGCAGCGTTGCGGAGACAGGGGCGGTATTCTACGAGCAGTACTTC.

This clonotype has just a few counts. Mismatch with germline at one junction end may stem from a read error. The gene calls are TRBV5-1 and TRBJ1-1, with D maybe TRBD1 (5 bases). The CDR3 loop spans 13 amino acids. The germline CDR1 and CDR2 sequences are SGHRS and YFSETQ. The DNA for the CDR3 is TGTGCCAGCAGCCTCGCGGGGGTCACTGAAGCTTTCTTT. This gives the protein CASSLAGVTEAFF. The whole variable domain, filled in from reference TRBV5-1 and TRBJ1-1, reads KAGVTQTPRYLIKTRGQQVTLSCSPISGHRSVSWYQQTPGQGLQFLFEYFSETQRNKGNFPGRFSGRQFSNSRSEMNVSTLELGDSALYLCASSLAGVTEAFFGQGTRLTVV.

The V call is TRBV30, the J call TRBJ2-3, with D tentatively TRBD2 (5 bases). The germline V gene encodes CDR1 GTSNPN and CDR2 SVGIG (reference sequence). The V and J ends lost 1 base and 0 bases respectively, with 11 bases between them. CDR3 length: 15 residues. The CDR3, as DNA: TGTGCCTGGAGTGGGTGGGAGAGGAGCACAGATACGCAGTATTTT. Translation: CAWSGWERSTDTQYF.

The V call is TRBV29-1, the J call TRBJ2-7; TRBD2 is a possible D gene (5 bases). Trimming took 8 bases from V and 0 from J, leaving 11 bases between them. CDR3 length: 12 amino acids. In germline, CDR1 is SQVTM, CDR2 ANQGSEA. CDR3 residues: CSSRTGSYEQYF. In DNA form, the CDR3 reads TGCAGCTCACGGACTGGCTCCTACGAGCAGTACTTC.

The CDR3 loop reads CASSYRGRRTDTQYF. Written as DNA, the CDR3 is TGTGCCAGCAGTTATAGAGGCAGGCGCACAGATACGCAGTATTTT. This chain links TRBV27 with TRBJ2-3; D is unclear. Looked up from germline, CDR1 is MNHEY and CDR2 is SMNVEV (reference sequence). The CDR3 contains 15 residues. V shed 4 bases and J shed 1 base, with 12 bases lying between them.

CDR3 residues: CSVAGASGRARETQYF. In DNA, the CDR3 is TGCAGCGTTGCAGGGGCTAGCGGGAGGGCCAGAGAGACCCAGTACTTC. The chain combines TRBV29-1 with TRBJ2-5; 12 nucleotides match TRBD2. The CDR3 has 16 amino acids. After removal of 4 bases from V and 4 bases from J, the junction contained 10 bases not matched to a gene. CDR1 and CDR2 from the germline V gene are SQVTM and ANQGSEA.

The V call is TRBV29-1, the J call TRBJ1-2; possibly TRBD1 for D (5 bases). The CDR3 length is 15 residues. Germline V gene data show CDR1 as SQVTM and CDR2 as ANQGSEA. Trimming shortened V by 4 bases and J by 5 bases, and 20 bases separated the two germline ends. The CDR3 DNA sequence: TGCAGCGTTGCTTTCCGGCACCAAGGGGATTATGGCTACACCTTC. Protein product: CSVAFRHQGDYGYTF.

This rearrangement joins TRBV29-1 to TRBJ2-1; no reliable D call. Deletions cut 6 bases from V and 7 bases from J, with 13 bases between. Germline V gene sequence: CDR1 SQVTM, CDR2 ANQGSEA. CDR3 size: 12 residues. The CDR3 coding sequence is TGCAGCGTCCCGAAATGGGATAATGAGCAGTTCTTC. It yields the protein CSVPKWDNEQFF.

The chain is built from TRBV6-2 or TRBV6-3 and TRBJ1-5; D is ambiguous. V dropped 6 bases and J dropped 2 bases, with 17 bases sitting between them. Germline CDR1 and CDR2: MNHEY and SVGEGT. This CDR3 has 16 residues. CDR3 loop: CASRAGRRRGNQPQHF. Written as DNA, the CDR3 is TGTGCCAGCAGGGCAGGACGGCGACGGGGCAATCAGCCCCAGCATTTT.

The CDR3 nucleotides read TGTGCCAGCAGCCAGGACTCTAACAATGAGCAGTTCTTC. This sequence encodes CASSQDSNNEQFF. The chain employs TRBV5-4 and TRBJ2-1; D might be TRBD2 (5 bases). CDR1 is SGHNT and CDR2 is YYREEE in the germline V gene (reference sequence). V was trimmed by 4 bases and J by 5 bases, leaving 10 bases between them. This CDR3 contains 13 residues.

This chain links TRBV6-2 or TRBV6-3 with TRBJ2-7, with D tentatively TRBD2 (5 bases). Per germline, CDR1 MNHEY and CDR2 SVGEGT. This CDR3 contains 14 residues. Deletions cut 0 bases from V and 7 bases from J, with 13 bases between. The CDR3 reads CASSYSPGIGEQYF. In DNA, the CDR3 is TGTGCCAGCAGTTACTCGCCGGGGATTGGGGAGCAGTACTTC.

V and J are TRBV7-9 and TRBJ1-5, with 7 bases lining up with TRBD1. Per germline, CDR1 SEHNR and CDR2 FQNEAQ (reference sequence). J lost 4 bases, V lost 5 bases, and 8 bases had no gene match. CDR3 length equals 15 residues. Here the CDR3 reads CASSRTGDPNQPQHF. As DNA, the CDR3 is TGTGCCAGCAGCAGAACAGGGGACCCGAATCAGCCCCAGCATTTT.

The J gene is TRBJ2-5, the V gene TRBV29-1; tentative D call: TRBD1 (6 bases). Germline V gene sequence: CDR1 SQVTM, CDR2 ANQGSEA. CDR3 size: 11 residues. V was clipped by 8 bases and J by 4 bases, with 11 bases between them. This CDR3 reads CSSPRGETQYF. CDR3 in DNA: TGCAGCTCCCCCAGGGGAGAGACCCAGTACTTC. Variable domain in full (rest from reference TRBV29-1 and TRBJ2-5): SAVISQKPSRDICQRGTSLTIQCQVDSQVTMMFWYRQQPGQSLTLIATANQGSEATYESGFVIDKFPISRPNLTFSTLTVSNMSPEDSSIYLCSSPRGETQYFGPGTRLLVL.

This rearrangement joins TRBV3-1 to TRBJ2-7; possibly TRBD1 for D (6 bases). Trimming removed 7 bases at V and 2 bases at J, with 12 bases between. The germline gives CDR1 LGHDT, CDR2 YNNKEL (reference sequence). The CDR3 has 13 residues. In DNA, the CDR3 is TGTGCCAGCACGCGGCAGGGGACCTACGAGCAGTACTTC. This translates into CASTRQGTYEQYF.

The chain employs TRBV7-2 and TRBJ2-7, with 8 bases identical to TRBD2. Per the germline V gene, CDR1 is SGHTA and CDR2 is FQGNSA. V lost 4 bases and J lost 4; bases outside the gene matches: 6. The CDR3 covers 14 residues. CDR3 nucleotides: TGTGCCAGCAGCTCTAGACTAGCGTTGTACGAGCAGTACTTC. This encodes CASSSRLALYEQYF.

V and J are TRBV29-1 and TRBJ2-1; 8 bases align to TRBD2. Germline CDR1 and CDR2: SQVTM and ANQGSEA. The CDR3 contains 16 residues. V was pared by 3 bases and J by 1 base, with 8 bases of the junction left unmatched. CDR3 residues: CSVETLTSASYNEQFF. DNA of the CDR3: TGCAGCGTTGAGACCCTGACTAGCGCGTCCTACAATGAGCAGTTCTTC.

This clonotype was seen a single time. One end of the junction fails to match germline, which may point to a read error. This rearrangement joins TRBV20-1 to TRBJ2-2; 8 bases agree with TRBD2. From germline, CDR1 is DFQATT and CDR2 SNEGSKA (reference sequence). The CDR3 extends over 14 amino acids. CDR3 loop: CSARAGVNTGELFF. CDR3 nucleotides: TGCAGTGCCAGAGCGGGAGTGAACACCGGGGAGCTGTTTTTT.

The genes are TRBV30 and TRBJ2-3; 13 bases fit TRBD2. This CDR3 comprises 17 residues. The junction had 12 bases not matched to a gene; V was cut back by 5 bases and J by 4 bases. The germline CDR1 and CDR2 sequences are GTSNPN and SVGIG (reference sequence). In DNA form, the CDR3 reads TGTGCCTGGCGAAATTTCAGGACTAGCGGGAGCGCAGATACGCAGTATTTT. Protein product: CAWRNFRTSGSADTQYF.

The chain combines TRBV15 with TRBJ1-5; D remains unclear. Germline V gives CDR1 LNHNV, CDR2 YYDKDF (reference sequence). The CDR3 is 14 amino acids. Deletions cut 2 bases from V and 5 bases from J, with 10 bases between. CDR3 nucleotide sequence: TGTGCCACCAGCAGATACCCCGCGGATCAGCCCCAGCATTTT. Residues: CATSRYPADQPQHF. Supplemented by reference TRBV15 and TRBJ1-5, the full variable domain reads DAMVIQNPRYQVTQFGKPVTLSCSQTLNHNVMYWYQQKSSQAPKLLFHYYDKDFNNEADTPDNFQSRRPNTSFCFLDIRSPGLGDTAMYLCATSRYPADQPQHFGDGTRLSIL.

This chain joins TRBV30 and TRBJ2-1; 12 positions match TRBD2. The ends lost 5 bases at V and 4 bases at J; junction bases unmatched: 9. Germline CDR1 is GTSNPN and CDR2 is SVGIG (reference sequence). The CDR3 runs to 16 residues. The CDR3 protein is CAWGGRGTSGYNEQFF. CDR3 DNA: TGTGCCTGGGGAGGCCGAGGGACTAGCGGGTACAATGAGCAGTTCTTC.

The chain links TRBV12-3 or TRBV12-4 to TRBJ2-7, with D uncertain. This CDR3 comprises 15 residues. Trimming took 1 base from V and 0 from J, leaving 10 bases between them. The DNA of the CDR3 is TGTGCCAGCAGTTTAGGAAGTGATATCTCCTACGAGCAGTACTTC. Amino acid sequence: CASSLGSDISYEQYF.

This sequence joins TRBV7-2 and TRBJ2-1; D remains ambiguous. The V gene's germline CDR1 is SGHTA and CDR2 FQGNSA. V lost 4 bases and J 3 bases, leaving 13 bases between the germline ends. This CDR3 has 15 amino acids. The CDR3 loop reads CASSSGGRNYNEQFF. For the CDR3, the DNA is TGTGCCAGCAGCTCCGGCGGTCGAAACTACAATGAGCAGTTCTTC.

The chain employs TRBV9 and TRBJ1-1; no firm D call. CDR3 length: 14 amino acids. Trimming took off 2 bases at V and 4 bases at J, with 12 bases between the two ends. Germline V gives CDR1 SGDLS, CDR2 YYNGEE. The CDR3 here is CASSVIGWGTEAFF. CDR3 bases: TGTGCCAGCAGCGTTATAGGGTGGGGCACTGAAGCTTTCTTT.

This clonotype occurred a few times. This rearrangement joins TRBV18 to TRBJ2-5; the D gene is possibly TRBD1 (5 bases). Deletions cut 2 bases from V and 3 bases from J, with 7 bases between. The CDR3 loop spans 13 amino acids. Germline V gene sequence: CDR1 KGHSH, CDR2 LQKENI. The CDR3: CASSPGREETQYF. The CDR3 region has the DNA TGTGCCAGCTCACCAGGCAGGGAAGAGACCCAGTACTTC.